This T cell receptor beta chain was sequenced during a study of blood T cell repertoires in COVID-19. At the level of the study: COVID-19 samples, acute and convalescent, were from the United States, Italy and Spain. Sources were T cells, B-cell-depleted T cells, or PBMCs; the material itself was cDNA or gDNA.

The CDR3 is made up of 14 amino acids. Germline lookup yields CDR1 SGDLS and CDR2 YYNGEE. V was cut by 0 bases and J by 1 base, with 7 bases left in between. Source study methods: Researchers report that nucleated cell counts were estimated from reference gene primer amplification. The protocol was immunoSEQ multiplex PCR, while the TCRdb copy is restricted to in-frame clones and leaves out a portion. V, J and clone size reflect that table, while D and trimming were determined from the DNA. This table has about 110,000 clones, about 83% appearing once. The chain couples TRBV9 to TRBJ2-5; D gene unclear. This receptor was identified in a woman between 70 and 85 years old with acute or convalescent COVID-19. Sample: peripheral blood. The chain's CDR3 is CASSVGNSQETQYF. In DNA form, the CDR3 reads TGTGCCAGCAGCGTAGGGAACAGCCAAGAGACCCAGTACTTC.